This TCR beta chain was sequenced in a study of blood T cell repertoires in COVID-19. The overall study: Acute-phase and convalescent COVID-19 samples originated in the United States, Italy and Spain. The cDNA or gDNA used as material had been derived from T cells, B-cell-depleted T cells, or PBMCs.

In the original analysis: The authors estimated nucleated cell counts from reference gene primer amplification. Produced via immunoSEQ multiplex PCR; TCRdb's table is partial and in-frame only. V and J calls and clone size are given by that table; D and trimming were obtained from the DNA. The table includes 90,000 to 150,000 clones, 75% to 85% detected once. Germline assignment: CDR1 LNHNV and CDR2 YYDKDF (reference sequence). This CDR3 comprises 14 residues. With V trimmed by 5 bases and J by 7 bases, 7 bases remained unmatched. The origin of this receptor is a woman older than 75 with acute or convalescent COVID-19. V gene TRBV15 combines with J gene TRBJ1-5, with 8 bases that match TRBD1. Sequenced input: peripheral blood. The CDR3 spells CATSQDRVEQPQHF. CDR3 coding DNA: TGTGCCACCAGCCAGGACAGGGTCGAGCAGCCCCAGCATTTT.